The 4 T cell receptor beta chains given below trace back to one sample, sequenced in a study of Graves' ophthalmopathy and Graves' hyperthyroidism. Scientists amplified the TCR beta CDR3 regions from RNA transcripts. In the first round, RT-PCR was carried out with HTBI primers, and a multiplex PCR formed the second round. TCRdb called the multiplex PCR reads again in MiXCR, with one record for every CDR3 protein. This table has 200,000 to 250,000 distinct CDR3 sequences, around a fifth appearing once. Sequencing was carried out using peripheral blood. All receptors derive from a woman between 50 and 59 years old with Graves' ophthalmopathy.

This clonotype was counted ten times or more. V is TRBV12-3 or TRBV12-4 and J is TRBJ1-5, with 12 nucleotides matching TRBD1. The CDR3 sequence is 14 residues long. J was trimmed by 7 bases and V by 7 bases; bases with no gene match: 5. As DNA, the CDR3 is TGTGCCAGCACCGGGACAGGGGGCGGACAGCCCCAGCATTTT. The encoded protein is CASTGTGGGQPQHF.

This clonotype was counted ten times or more. The rearrangement uses TRBV2 and TRBJ1-2; D ambiguous. This CDR3 is built from 12 residues. Germline values: CDR1 SNHLY, CDR2 FYNNEI. V was pared by 7 bases and J by 2 bases, with 8 bases between. CDR3 in amino acids: CASKGSNYGYTF. DNA for the CDR3: TGTGCCAGCAAAGGGAGCAACTATGGCTACACCTTC.

This clonotype was seen many times. The DNA of the CDR3 is TGTGCCAGCACCCCCCCAGGGGCAAGGGGAAACACCATATATTTT. As protein: CASTPPGARGNTIYF. The chain carries TRBV12-3 or TRBV12-4 and TRBJ1-3, with D possibly TRBD1 on 6 matching bases. V was cut by 7 bases and J by 4 bases, with 17 bases left in between. The CDR3 length is 15 residues.

This clonotype was detected ten times or more. This rearrangement joins TRBV18 to TRBJ1-5; no clear D. Germline CDR1 is KGHSH and CDR2 is LQKENI. CDR3 size: 17 residues. Trimming left V 0 bases short and J 2 bases short, with 14 bases between. Here the CDR3 reads CASSPPVVGSGNQPQHF. CDR3 sequence (DNA): TGTGCCAGCTCACCACCGGTCGTGGGAAGTGGCAATCAGCCCCAGCATTTT.